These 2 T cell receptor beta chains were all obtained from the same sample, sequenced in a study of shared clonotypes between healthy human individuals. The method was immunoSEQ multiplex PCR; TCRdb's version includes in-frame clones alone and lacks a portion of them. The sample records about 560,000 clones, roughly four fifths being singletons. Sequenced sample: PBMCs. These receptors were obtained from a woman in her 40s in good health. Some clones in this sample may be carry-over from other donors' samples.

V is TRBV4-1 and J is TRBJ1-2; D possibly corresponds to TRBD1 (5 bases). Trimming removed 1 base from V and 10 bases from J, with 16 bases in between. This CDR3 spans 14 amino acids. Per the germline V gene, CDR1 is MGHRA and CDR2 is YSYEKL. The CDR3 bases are TGCGCCAGCAGCCAAGCCCCAGGGTTGTTTGTCTACACCTTC. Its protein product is CASSQAPGLFVYTF.

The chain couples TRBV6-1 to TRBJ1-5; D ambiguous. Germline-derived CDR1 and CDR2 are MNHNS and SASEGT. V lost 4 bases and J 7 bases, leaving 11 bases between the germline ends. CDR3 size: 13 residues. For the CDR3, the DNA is TGTGCCAGCAGTGCCCTAAATAGCCAGCCCCAGCATTTT. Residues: CASSALNSQPQHF.